A selection of T cell receptor beta chains follows, all from one sample in a study of shared clonotypes between healthy human individuals. Assay: immunoSEQ multiplex PCR; the TCRdb copy retains only in-frame clones and omits some. The table shows under 850,000 clones, with about two thirds occurring only once. Specimen: memory CD4+ T cells sorted from blood. All receptors derive from a woman in her 30s in good health. Each CDR3 is given with its conserved first and last residue. D genes are given only for firm matches. Not every row has a clone size; where given, it reads once, few, many or a size class.

j_call cdr3_length d_call v_call clone_size cdr3_nt cdr3_aa
TRBJ1-2 18 . TRBV11-2 . TGTGCCAGCAGCTTAACCCGAGGGGGGGGCGATAGCTCTCGCGGCTACACCTTC CASSLTRGGGDSSRGYTF
TRBJ1-2 13 . TRBV2 . TGTGCCAGCAGTGCGACCCAGGGAGGAGGCTACACCTTC CASSATQGGGYTF
TRBJ2-7 15 TRBD1 TRBV7-9 . TGTGCCAGCAGCTTGGGAAGGACAGGTCTGGACGAGCAGTACTTC CASSLGRTGLDEQYF
TRBJ2-1 11 . TRBV6-5 . TGTGCCAGCAAGGGGGGCAATGAGCAGTTCTTC CASKGGNEQFF
TRBJ2-1 14 . TRBV15 few TGTGCCACCAGCAGAGATCAAGGATACAATGAGCAGTTCTTC CATSRDQGYNEQFF
TRBJ1-3 13 . TRBV27 . TGTGCCAGCAGCCCCACTGGTGGAAACACCATATATTTT CASSPTGGNTIYF
TRBJ1-1 16 . TRBV15 few TGTGCCACCAGCAGAGATAGGTTAATACTGAACACTGAAGCTTTCTTT CATSRDRLILNTEAFF
TRBJ1-1 13 . TRBV11-3 once TGTGCCAGCAGCTTAGGGACTGGGACTGAAGCTTTCTTT CASSLGTGTEAFF
TRBJ1-5 15 . TRBV19 few TGTGCCAGTAGATTGCGGGGGAATAGCAATCAGCCCCAGCATTTT CASRLRGNSNQPQHF
TRBJ2-3 14 . TRBV14 . TGTGCCAGCAGCCCACAGAGAAGCACAGATACGCAGTATTTT CASSPQRSTDTQYF
TRBJ1-5 14 . TRBV6-1 . TGTGCCAGCAGTGGTCGGCCGCTTAATCAGCCCCAGCATTTT CASSGRPLNQPQHF